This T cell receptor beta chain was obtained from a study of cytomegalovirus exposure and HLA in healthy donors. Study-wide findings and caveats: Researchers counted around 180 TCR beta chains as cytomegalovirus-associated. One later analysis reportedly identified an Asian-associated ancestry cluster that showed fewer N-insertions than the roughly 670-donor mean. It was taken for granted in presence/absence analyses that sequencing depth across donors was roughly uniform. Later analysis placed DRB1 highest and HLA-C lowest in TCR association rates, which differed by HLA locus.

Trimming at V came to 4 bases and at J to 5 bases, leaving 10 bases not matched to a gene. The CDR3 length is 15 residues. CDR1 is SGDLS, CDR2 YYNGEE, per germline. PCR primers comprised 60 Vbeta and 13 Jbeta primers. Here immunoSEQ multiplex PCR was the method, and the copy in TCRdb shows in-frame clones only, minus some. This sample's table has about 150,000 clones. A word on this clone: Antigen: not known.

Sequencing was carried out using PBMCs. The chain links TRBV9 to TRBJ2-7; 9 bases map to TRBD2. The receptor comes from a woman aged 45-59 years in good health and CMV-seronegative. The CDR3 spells CASSPWSSGSNEQYF. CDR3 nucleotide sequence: TGTGCCAGCAGCCCTTGGAGTAGCGGGAGTAACGAGCAGTACTTC.